This T cell receptor (beta chain) was recovered during a study of T cell repertoires in MIS-A myocarditis (dated by TCRdb to between 2021 and 2024). To note about this clone: No antigen is known for it. The junction shows a germline mismatch at one end, possibly a read error.

According to the germline V gene, CDR1 reads SNHLY and CDR2 reads FYNNEI. Including the terminal cysteine and phenylalanine, the CDR3 comprises 15 residues. The DNA shown is the 45-base CDR3, in frame from base 1. TCRbeta CDR3 regions were amplified with the immunoSEQ bias-controlled multiplex PCR and sequenced at high throughput. The paper's processing steps were these. The immunoSEQ vendor pipeline collapsed and filtered the CDR3 sequences so that the abundance and frequency of each unique TCRbeta CDR3 could be quantified. Dominant CDR3 amino acid sequences were clustered with SARS-CoV-2-specific ImmuneCODE TCRbeta sequences by CD-HIT using a 90% global sequence identity threshold. A clone was classed as hyperexpanded at a frequency of 0.1 to 1 and as large at a frequency of 0.01 to 0.1. For the dominant clones, CDR3 amino acid sequences and V and J gene assignments were confirmed with MiXCR. The R stringdist package was used to calculate Levenshtein distances between the patient clonotypes and the ImmuneCODE hits. TCRdb re-hosts the immuneACCESS table, in-frame sequences only. Its copies lack some clones; in the studies checked, an unresolved V gene accounts for under half of them, and the cause for the rest is not known. For V, J and clone size, that table is used; D and trimming come from the DNA. This sample has 10,000 to 12,000 clones in its table, and roughly 84% of those were observed once. Clones ranked in the top ten supply approximately 29% of the sample.

The QIAamp DNA FFPE kit was used to extract genomic DNA from formalin-fixed paraffin-embedded autopsy tissue. The rearranged chain carries TRBV2 and TRBJ1-6; a tentative D match to TRBD1 spans 5 bases. This clonotype was obtained from a young man with fulminant myocarditis from multisystem inflammatory syndrome in adults (MIS-A) after COVID-19. Specimen: right ventricle heart tissue obtained at autopsy. The cell subset or site label for this specimen denotes: cardiac tissue sample (left or right ventricle, interventricular septum, or pericardium). The CDR3 loop reads CASRARTGGGSALHF. The nucleotides read TGTGCCAGCAGGGCAAGGACGGGGGGAGGTTCAGCCCTCCACTTT. Reference TRBV2 and TRBJ1-6 genes cover what lies past the CDR3, so the full variable domain is EPEVTQTPSHQVTQMGQEVILRCVPISNHLYFYWYRQILGQKVEFLVSFYNNEISEKSEIFDDQFSVERPDGSNFTLKIRSTKLEDSAMYFCASRARTGGGSALHFGNGTRLTVT.